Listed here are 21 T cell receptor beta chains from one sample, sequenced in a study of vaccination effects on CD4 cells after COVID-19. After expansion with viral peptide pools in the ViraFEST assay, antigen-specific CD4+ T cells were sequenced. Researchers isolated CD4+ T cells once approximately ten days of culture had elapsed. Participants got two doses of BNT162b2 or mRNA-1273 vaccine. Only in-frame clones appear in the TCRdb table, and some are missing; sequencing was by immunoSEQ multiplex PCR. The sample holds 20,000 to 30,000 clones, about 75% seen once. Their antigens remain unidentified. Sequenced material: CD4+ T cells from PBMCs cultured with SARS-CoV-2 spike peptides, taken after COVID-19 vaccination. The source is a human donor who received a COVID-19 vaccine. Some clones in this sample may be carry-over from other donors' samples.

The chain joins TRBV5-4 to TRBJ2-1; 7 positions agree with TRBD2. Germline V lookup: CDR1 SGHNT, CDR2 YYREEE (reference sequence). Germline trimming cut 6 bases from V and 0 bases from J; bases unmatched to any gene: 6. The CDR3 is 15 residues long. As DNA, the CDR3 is TGTGCCAGCACCCGGGGAGGGAGCTCCTACAATGAGCAGTTCTTC. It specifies CASTRGGSSYNEQFF.

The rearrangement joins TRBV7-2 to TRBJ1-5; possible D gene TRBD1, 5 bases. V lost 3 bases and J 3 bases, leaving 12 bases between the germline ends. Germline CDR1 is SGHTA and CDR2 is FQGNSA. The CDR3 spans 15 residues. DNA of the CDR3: TGTGCCAGCAGCTTGGACCCAGGGTTCAATCAGCCCCAGCATTTT. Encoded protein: CASSLDPGFNQPQHF.

The CDR3 coding sequence is TGTGCCACCAGTGATTTCTGGGCCGGGGAGCTGTTTTTT. Amino acid sequence: CATSDFWAGELFF. J is TRBJ2-2 and V is TRBV24-1; D remains ambiguous. Germline V gene sequence: CDR1 KGHDR, CDR2 SFDVKD. Deletions cut 1 base from V and 6 bases from J, with 5 bases between. This CDR3 spans 13 amino acids.

The CDR3 DNA reads as TGTGCCTGGAGTGTATCAGGGCCCTATGGCTACACCTTC. Translation gives CAWSVSGPYGYTF. The chain couples TRBV30 to TRBJ1-2, with D perhaps TRBD1 (5 bases). Trimming shortened V by 0 bases and J by 4 bases, and 9 bases separated the two germline ends. The germline gives CDR1 GTSNPN, CDR2 SVGIG (reference sequence). The CDR3 contains 13 residues. The full variable domain, rest sourced from reference TRBV30 and TRBJ1-2, is SQTIHQWPATLVQPVGSPLSLECTVEGTSNPNLYWYRQAAGRGLQLLFYSVGIGQISSEVPQNLSASRPQDRQFILSSKKLLLSDSGFYLCAWSVSGPYGYTFGSGTRLTVV.

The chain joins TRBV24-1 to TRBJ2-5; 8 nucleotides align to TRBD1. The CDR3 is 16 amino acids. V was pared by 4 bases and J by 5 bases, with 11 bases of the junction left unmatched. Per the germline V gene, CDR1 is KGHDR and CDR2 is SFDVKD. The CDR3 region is CATSDPRTGTGETQYF. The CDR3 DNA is TGTGCCACCAGTGACCCCAGGACAGGGACCGGGGAGACCCAGTACTTC.

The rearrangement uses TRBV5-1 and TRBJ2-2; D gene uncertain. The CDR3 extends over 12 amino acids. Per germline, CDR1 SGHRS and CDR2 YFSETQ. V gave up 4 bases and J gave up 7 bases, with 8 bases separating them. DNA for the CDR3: TGCGCCAGCAGCCGCTTTAGCGGGGAGCTGTTTTTT. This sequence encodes CASSRFSGELFF.

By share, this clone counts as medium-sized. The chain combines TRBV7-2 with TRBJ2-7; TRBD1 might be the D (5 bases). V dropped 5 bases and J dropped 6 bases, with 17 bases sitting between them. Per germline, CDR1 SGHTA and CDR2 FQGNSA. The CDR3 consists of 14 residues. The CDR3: CASSPYPDSSEQYV. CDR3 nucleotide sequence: TGTGCCAGCAGCCCTTATCCCGACAGTAGCGAGCAGTACGTC.

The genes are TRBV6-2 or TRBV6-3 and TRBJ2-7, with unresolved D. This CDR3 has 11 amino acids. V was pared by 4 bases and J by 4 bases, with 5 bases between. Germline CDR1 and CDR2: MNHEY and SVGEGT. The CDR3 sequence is CASSSAYEQYV. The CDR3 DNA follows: TGTGCCAGCAGTTCCGCTTACGAGCAGTACGTC.

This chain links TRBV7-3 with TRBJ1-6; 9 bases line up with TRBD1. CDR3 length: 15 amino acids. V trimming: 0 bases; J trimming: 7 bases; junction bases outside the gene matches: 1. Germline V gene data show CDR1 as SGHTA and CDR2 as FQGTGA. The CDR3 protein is CASSLTGTGNSPLHF. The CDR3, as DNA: TGTGCCAGCAGCTTAACCGGGACAGGGAATTCACCCCTCCACTTT.

CDR3 nucleotide sequence: TGTGCCAGCTCAACCAATGGGGTTCCCCGAGGGGAGACCCAGTACTTC. It yields the protein CASSTNGVPRGETQYF. The chain employs TRBV18 and TRBJ2-5; D may be TRBD2 (5 bases). The CDR3 totals 16 residues. CDR1 is KGHSH and CDR2 is LQKENI in the germline V gene. Trimming took off 5 bases at V and 5 bases at J, with 21 bases between the two ends.

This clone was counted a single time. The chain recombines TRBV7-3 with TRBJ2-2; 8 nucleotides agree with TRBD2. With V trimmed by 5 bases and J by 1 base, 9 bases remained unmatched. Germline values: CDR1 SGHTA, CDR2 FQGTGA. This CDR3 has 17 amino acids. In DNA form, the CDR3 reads TGTGCCAGCAGCCCCGGGGGGGGCAGGGGGAACACCGGGGAGCTGTTTTTT. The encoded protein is CASSPGGGRGNTGELFF. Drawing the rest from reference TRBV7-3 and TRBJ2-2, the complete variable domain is GAGVSQTPSNKVTEKGKYVELRCDPISGHTALYWYRQSLGQGPEFLIYFQGTGAADDSGLPNDRFFAVRPEGSVSTLKIQRTERGDSAVYLCASSPGGGRGNTGELFFGEGSRLTVL.

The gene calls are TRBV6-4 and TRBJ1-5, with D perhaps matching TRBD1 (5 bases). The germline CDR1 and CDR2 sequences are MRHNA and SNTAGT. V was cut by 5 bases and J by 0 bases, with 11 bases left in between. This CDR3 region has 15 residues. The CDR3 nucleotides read TGTGCCAGCAGTTGGGGGAGCTATAGCAATCAGCCCCAGCATTTT. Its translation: CASSWGSYSNQPQHF.

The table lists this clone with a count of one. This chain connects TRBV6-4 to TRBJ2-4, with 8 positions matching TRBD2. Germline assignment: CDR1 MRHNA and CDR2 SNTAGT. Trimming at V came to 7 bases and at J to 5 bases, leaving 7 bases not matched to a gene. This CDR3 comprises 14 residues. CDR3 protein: CASKVSGAQNIQYF. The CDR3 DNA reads TGTGCCAGCAAGGTTAGCGGGGCCCAAAACATTCAGTACTTC.

CDR3 coding DNA: TGTGCCAGCAGCAAAGTTGGTAAACAGGAGAACACCGGGGAGCTGTTTTTT. It encodes CASSKVGKQENTGELFF. V is TRBV21-1 and J is TRBJ2-2; TRBD1 is the table's D call, not checked against the DNA. TRBV21-1 is a pseudogene segment. This CDR3 is built from 17 residues.

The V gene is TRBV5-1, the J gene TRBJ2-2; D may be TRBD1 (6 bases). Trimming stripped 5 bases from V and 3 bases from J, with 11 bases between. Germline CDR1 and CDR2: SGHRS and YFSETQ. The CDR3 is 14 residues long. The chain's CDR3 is CASRADSYTGELFF. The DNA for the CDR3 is TGCGCCAGCAGAGCGGACAGTTACACCGGGGAGCTGTTTTTT.

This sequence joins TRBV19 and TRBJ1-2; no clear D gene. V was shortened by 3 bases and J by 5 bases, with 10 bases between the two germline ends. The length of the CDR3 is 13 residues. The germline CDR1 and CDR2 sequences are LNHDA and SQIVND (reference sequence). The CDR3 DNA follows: TGTGCCAGTAGTATTACCGGTTCATATGGCTACACCTTC. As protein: CASSITGSYGYTF. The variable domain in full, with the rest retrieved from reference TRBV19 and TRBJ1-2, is DGGITQSPKYLFRKEGQNVTLSCEQNLNHDAMYWYRQDPGQGLRLIYYSQIVNDFQKGDIAEGYSVSREKKESFPLTVTSAQKNPTAFYLCASSITGSYGYTFGSGTRLTVV.

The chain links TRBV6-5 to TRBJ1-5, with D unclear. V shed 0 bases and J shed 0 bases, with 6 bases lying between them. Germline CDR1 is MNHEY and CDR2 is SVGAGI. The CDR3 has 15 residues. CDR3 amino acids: CASSYSGNSNQPQHF. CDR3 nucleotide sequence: TGTGCCAGCAGTTACTCGGGGAATAGCAATCAGCCCCAGCATTTT.

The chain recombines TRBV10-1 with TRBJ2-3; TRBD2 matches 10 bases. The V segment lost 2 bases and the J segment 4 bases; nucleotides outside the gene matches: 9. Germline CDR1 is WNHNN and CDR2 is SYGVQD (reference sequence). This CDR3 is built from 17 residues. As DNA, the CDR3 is TGCGCCAGCAGTGAGACTTTAGCGGGGGGAATATCAGATACGCAGTATTTT. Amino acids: CASSETLAGGISDTQYF.

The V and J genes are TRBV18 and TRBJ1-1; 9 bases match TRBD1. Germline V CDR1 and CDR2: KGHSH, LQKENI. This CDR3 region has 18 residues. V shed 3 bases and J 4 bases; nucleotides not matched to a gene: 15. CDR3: CASSPYRDRVGVGTEAFF. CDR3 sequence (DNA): TGTGCCAGCTCACCTTATAGGGACAGGGTTGGAGTTGGCACTGAAGCTTTCTTT.

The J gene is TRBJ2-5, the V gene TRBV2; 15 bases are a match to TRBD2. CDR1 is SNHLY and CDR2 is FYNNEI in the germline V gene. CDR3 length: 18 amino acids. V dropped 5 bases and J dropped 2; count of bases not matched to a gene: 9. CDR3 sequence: CASSFGLAGGRSQETQYF. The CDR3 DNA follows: TGTGCCAGCAGTTTTGGACTAGCGGGGGGGAGAAGTCAAGAGACCCAGTACTTC.

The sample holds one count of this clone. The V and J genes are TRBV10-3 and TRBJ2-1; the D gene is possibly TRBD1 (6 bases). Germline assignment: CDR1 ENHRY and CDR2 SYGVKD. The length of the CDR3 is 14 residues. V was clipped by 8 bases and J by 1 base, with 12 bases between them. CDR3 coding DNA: TGTGCCATCTCTTCCGGGACATCCTACAATGAGCAGTTCTTC. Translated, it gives CAISSGTSYNEQFF.